This T cell receptor beta chain emerged from a study of technical replicates of blood from a few donors. The CDR3 totals 13 residues. Trimming took off 6 bases at V and 5 bases at J, with 13 bases between the two ends. Germline V gene data show CDR1 as MNHEY and CDR2 as SVGAGI. Here immunoSEQ multiplex PCR was the method, and the copy in TCRdb shows in-frame clones only, minus some. In the table there are 75,000 to 85,000 clones, around 95% of which are singletons. Input material: T cells isolated from PBMCs. The TCR was taken from a human donor in good health. V usage is TRBV6-5 and J usage is TRBJ1-1; D ambiguous. CDR3 sequence reads: CASSVGELTEAFF. The CDR3 nucleotides read TGTGCCAGCAGCGTCGGGGAATTGACTGAAGCTTTCTTT.